The 18 T cell receptor beta chains below come from one sample, sequenced in a study of beta chain features in type 1 diabetes. Expressed TCRB transcripts got sequenced, as all isolated RNA was reverse transcribed. Assay: immunoSEQ multiplex PCR; the TCRdb copy retains only in-frame clones and omits some. Of fewer than 350,000 clones listed, about 18% were seen once; the top ten hold approximately 0.041%. The sample comprised naive CD4+ T cells from blood. Receptors originate from a woman between 18 and 29 years old in good health.

This clone was picked up a small number of times. The V gene is TRBV25-1, the J gene TRBJ1-2; 11 bases map to TRBD1. The ends lost 6 bases at V and 7 bases at J; junction bases unmatched: 10. CDR3 length equals 15 residues. CDR1 MGHDK and CDR2 SYGVNS come from the germline V gene. CDR3 in amino acids: CASSRNSDRGLGYTF. The CDR3 DNA sequence: TGTGCCAGCAGCCGAAATTCGGACAGGGGGCTTGGCTACACCTTC.

The chain recombines TRBV27 with TRBJ2-4; 7 bases are a match to TRBD2. V was pared by 3 bases and J by 0 bases, with 8 bases of the junction left unmatched. Germline loops: CDR1 MNHEY, CDR2 SMNVEV (reference sequence). The CDR3 has 17 residues. This CDR3 is CASSFNGRGLAKNIQYF. DNA for the CDR3: TGTGCCAGCAGTTTCAATGGGAGGGGACTAGCCAAAAACATTCAGTACTTC.

This clone was seen more than once but under ten times. V gene TRBV14 combines with J gene TRBJ1-4; TRBD1 might be the D (6 bases). Germline CDR1 is SGHDN and CDR2 is FVKESK. Trimming cost V 6 bases and J 8 bases, with 10 bases left between them. The length of the CDR3 is 12 residues. DNA for the CDR3: TGTGCCAGCAGACAGGGTAGCGAAAAACTGTTTTTT. It specifies CASRQGSEKLFF.

As concerns this clone: The sample contains more than one DNA sequence encoding this CDR3. The chain links TRBV2 to TRBJ2-3; D call uncertain. CDR1 is SNHLY, CDR2 FYNNEI, per germline. V was trimmed by 1 base and J by 1 base, leaving 6 bases between them. The CDR3 is 14 residues long. The CDR3 loop is CASSEGTGTDTQYF. CDR3 DNA sequence: TGTGCCAGCAGTGAAGGAACGGGCACAGATACGCAGTATTTT.

The V and J genes are TRBV28 and TRBJ1-1; D may be TRBD1 (5 bases). The V gene's germline CDR1 is MDHEN and CDR2 SYDVKM. CDR3 length: 13 amino acids. V gave up 6 bases and J gave up 0 bases, with 8 bases separating them. CDR3 sequence reads: CASSAGLNTEAFF. CDR3 DNA: TGTGCCAGCAGCGCAGGGTTGAACACTGAAGCTTTCTTT.

The chain combines TRBV25-1 with TRBJ2-7, with unresolved D. Between the trimmed V and J ends, which lost 1 base and 10 bases, there was a span of 14 bases. This CDR3 spans 13 amino acids. Germline V gives CDR1 MGHDK, CDR2 SYGVNS. Here the CDR3 reads CASSESGLVEQYF. The CDR3 DNA reads as TGTGCCAGCAGTGAATCCGGGTTAGTTGAACAGTACTTC.

This clone showed up just a few times. The gene calls are TRBV4-2 and TRBJ2-7; 9 bases line up with TRBD1. From germline, CDR1 is LGHNA and CDR2 YNFKEQ. This CDR3 has 13 amino acids. V was pared by 4 bases and J by 6 bases, with 4 bases of the junction left unmatched. The chain's CDR3 is CASSRGTGREQYF. The CDR3 coding sequence is TGTGCCAGCAGCCGGGGGACAGGGCGCGAGCAGTACTTC.

This clone appeared a few times. The rearrangement links TRBV30 to TRBJ2-1; 10 nucleotides line up with TRBD2. V shed 2 bases and J 4 bases; nucleotides not matched to a gene: 5. Germline V gene lookup returns CDR1 GTSNPN and CDR2 SVGIG (reference sequence). The CDR3 extends over 15 amino acids. In nucleotides, the CDR3 is TGTGCCTGGAGTCTGCTAGCGGGAGTTTACAATGAGCAGTTCTTC. Its protein is CAWSLLAGVYNEQFF.

This clone has only a few counts. This sequence joins TRBV18 and TRBJ1-1; D is unresolved. V dropped 3 bases and J dropped 0 bases, with 8 bases sitting between them. The CDR3 has 14 amino acids. Germline CDR1 reads KGHSH; CDR2 reads LQKENI. CDR3: CASSPLAVNTEAFF. The CDR3 DNA reads as TGTGCCAGCTCACCGTTAGCGGTGAACACTGAAGCTTTCTTT.

A few counts support this clone. In DNA, the CDR3 is TGCAGCGCAGGGACCCGGGAGGCCGAGCAGTACTTC. It encodes CSAGTREAEQYF. J is TRBJ2-7 and V is TRBV29-1; 7 bases agree with TRBD2. CDR3 length: 12 amino acids. Germline CDR1 and CDR2: SQVTM and ANQGSEA. V trimming: 7 bases; J trimming: 6 bases; junction bases outside the gene matches: 9.

The V and J genes are TRBV29-1 and TRBJ1-2, with no clear D. The CDR3 covers 11 residues. Germline V CDR1 and CDR2: SQVTM, ANQGSEA. V lost 2 bases to trimming and J lost 6 bases, with 7 bases between them. CDR3 amino acids: CSVEQTHGYTF. CDR3 DNA sequence: TGCAGCGTTGAACAAACTCATGGCTACACCTTC.

This clone was recorded a few times. The chain employs TRBV5-1 and TRBJ2-2, with TRBD2 identical over 12 bases. The CDR3 covers 17 residues. V lost 0 bases and J lost 3; bases outside the gene matches: 3. Germline lookup yields CDR1 SGHRS and CDR2 YFSETQ. CDR3 nucleotide sequence: TGCGCCAGCAGCTTGGTACTAGCGGGAGGTTACACCGGGGAGCTGTTTTTT. It is translated as CASSLVLAGGYTGELFF.

The V call is TRBV5-1, the J call TRBJ2-5; weak D call: TRBD1 (6 bases). The DNA end favors TRBJ2-7, so the J call may be wrong. The CDR3 length is 16 residues. From germline, CDR1 is SGHRS and CDR2 YFSETQ. This chain's CDR3 is CASSRISGTLSYEQYF. CDR3 nucleotides: TGCGCCAGCAGCCGAATTTCCGGGACACTCTCCTACGAGCAGTACTTC.

The rearrangement links TRBV15 to TRBJ1-1; D call uncertain. From germline, CDR1 is LNHNV and CDR2 YYDKDF (reference sequence). The CDR3 loop spans 15 amino acids. Trimming pared 2 bases from V and 1 base from J, leaving 11 bases between. CDR3 sequence: CATSRHVLPNTEAFF. As DNA, the CDR3 is TGTGCCACCAGCAGACATGTGCTACCGAACACTGAAGCTTTCTTT.

This clone occurred a few times. CDR3 loop: CASSPRDRGRPTDTQYF. The CDR3 DNA reads TGTGCCAGCAGCCCCCGGGACAGGGGGCGACCCACAGATACGCAGTATTTT. V and J are TRBV7-9 and TRBJ2-3; TRBD1 aligns across 12 bases. The CDR3 extends over 17 amino acids. V shed 5 bases and J 2 bases; nucleotides not matched to a gene: 8. CDR1 and CDR2 (germline): SEHNR, FQNEAQ (reference sequence).

The gene calls are TRBV7-2 and TRBJ2-1; 8 bases are shared with TRBD2. J gave up 3 bases and V 3 bases, and 4 bases lay outside the gene matches. In germline, CDR1 is SGHTA, CDR2 FQGNSA. The length of the CDR3 is 15 residues. CDR3 sequence (DNA): TGTGCCAGCAGCTTGGCCGGGACTAGCTACAATGAGCAGTTCTTC. It translates to CASSLAGTSYNEQFF.

This clone was seen a few times. The V gene is TRBV5-1, the J gene TRBJ1-5; D perhaps matches TRBD1 (6 bases). V lost 4 bases and J lost 4, with 9 bases in between. The CDR3 spans 13 residues. CDR1 and CDR2 (germline): SGHRS, YFSETQ. The CDR3 is CASSRDINQPQHF. In DNA, the CDR3 is TGCGCCAGCAGCCGGGACATTAATCAGCCCCAGCATTTT.

The chain employs TRBV15 and TRBJ2-1, with D tentatively TRBD2 (10 bases). The CDR3 contains 19 residues. The germline V gene has CDR1 LNHNV and CDR2 YYDKDF (reference sequence). The V end was cut by 8 bases, the J end by 10 bases, with 36 bases between. The CDR3 sequence: CATESRDRVRGETSGEQFF. CDR3 in DNA: TGTGCCACCGAGAGTAGGGACAGGGTAAGGGGAGAGACTAGCGGGGAGCAGTTCTTC.